This is a list of T cell receptor beta chains from one sample in a study of early T cells in non-severe SARS-CoV-2 infection. TCRdb processed the 5' RACE reads anew with MiXCR; each CDR3 protein has one entry. Altogether 80,000 or so distinct CDR3 sequences are present, 5.5% to 7.5% being singletons, with the ten largest covering about 7.8%. The sequenced material came from whole blood. All receptors come from an adult who was a healthcare worker with PCR-confirmed SARS-CoV-2 infection or an uninfected control (not recorded which). Each CDR3 is given with its conserved first and last residue. The order of the fields is V gene, J gene, D gene, clone size, CDR3 length, CDR3 DNA, CDR3 protein. A D gene is named only where the DNA matches it firmly. Not every row has a clone size; where given, it reads once, few, many or a size class.

v_gene: TRBV5-1; j_gene: TRBJ2-5; d_gene: -; abundance: many; len: 15; CDR3nt: TGCGCCAGCAGCTTGGTCGCGGGTTTAGGAGAGACCCAGTACTTC; CDR3aa: CASSLVAGLGETQYF
v_gene: TRBV14; j_gene: TRBJ2-7; d_gene: -; abundance: many; len: 14; CDR3nt: TGTGCCAGCAGCCAACAGCTTGGACTGGCCGAGCAGTACTTC; CDR3aa: CASSQQLGLAEQYF
v_gene: TRBV20-1; j_gene: TRBJ1-1; d_gene: -; abundance: many; len: 15; CDR3nt: TGCAGTGCTTCACGGAACGACTATGACAACACTGAAGCTTTCTTT; CDR3aa: CSASRNDYDNTEAFF
v_gene: TRBV28; j_gene: TRBJ1-1; d_gene: -; abundance: few; len: 13; CDR3nt: TGTGCCACCCACCAGCGCATGAACACTGAAGCTTTCTTT; CDR3aa: CATHQRMNTEAFF
v_gene: TRBV7-9; j_gene: TRBJ1-1; d_gene: -; abundance: few; len: 12; CDR3nt: TGTGCCAGCAGCTTGAATTCACAGACGGCTTTCTTT; CDR3aa: CASSLNSQTAFF
v_gene: TRBV6-2/TRBV6-3; j_gene: TRBJ2-3; d_gene: -; abundance: -; len: 14; CDR3nt: TGTGCCAGCAGAAGAGTGGGTCGCACAGATACGCAGTATTTT; CDR3aa: CASRRVGRTDTQYF
v_gene: TRBV6-1; j_gene: TRBJ1-1; d_gene: -; abundance: many; len: 15; CDR3nt: TGTGCCAGCAGTGGAGGAATAACCCGGGACACTGAAGCTTTCTTT; CDR3aa: CASSGGITRDTEAFF
v_gene: TRBV7-2; j_gene: TRBJ2-5; d_gene: TRBD2; abundance: -; len: 16; CDR3nt: TGTGCCAGCGGGGGACTAGCGGGGGGTCCGCAAGAGACCCAGTACTTC; CDR3aa: CASGGLAGGPQETQYF
v_gene: TRBV6-2/TRBV6-3; j_gene: TRBJ1-5; d_gene: TRBD1; abundance: few; len: 13; CDR3nt: TGTGCCAGCACTAGCCACGGGACAGCGCCCCAGCATTTT; CDR3aa: CASTSHGTAPQHF
v_gene: TRBV5-4; j_gene: TRBJ2-1; d_gene: -; abundance: many; len: 15; CDR3nt: TGTGCCAGCAGCTTGCGGCCAGGGTGGAACAATGAGCAGTTCTTC; CDR3aa: CASSLRPGWNNEQFF
v_gene: TRBV20-1; j_gene: TRBJ2-1; d_gene: -; abundance: many; len: 14; CDR3nt: TGCAGTGCTAGAGGGGACTCCTCCTACAATGAGCAGTTCTTC; CDR3aa: CSARGDSSYNEQFF
v_gene: TRBV2; j_gene: TRBJ2-3; d_gene: TRBD2; abundance: few; len: 13; CDR3nt: TGTGCCAGCGTTTTAGCGGGGGCAGATACGCAGTATTTT; CDR3aa: CASVLAGADTQYF
v_gene: TRBV6-6; j_gene: TRBJ2-1; d_gene: TRBD2; abundance: many; len: 16; CDR3nt: TGTGCCAGCAGCCGACTAGCGGGGGGGACCTACAATGAGCAGTTCTTC; CDR3aa: CASSRLAGGTYNEQFF
v_gene: TRBV11-2; j_gene: TRBJ2-5; d_gene: -; abundance: -; len: 11; CDR3nt: TGTGCCAGCAGCTTAGCTGGGTACCAGTACTTC; CDR3aa: CASSLAGYQYF
v_gene: TRBV7-2; j_gene: TRBJ2-2; d_gene: TRBD2; abundance: -; len: 16; CDR3nt: TGTGCCAGCAGCTTCTGGAGCGGGAGTGGCACCGGGGAGCTGTTTTTT; CDR3aa: CASSFWSGSGTGELFF
v_gene: TRBV5-1; j_gene: TRBJ2-2; d_gene: TRBD2; abundance: -; len: 16; CDR3nt: TGCGCCAGCAGCGGGGCGGGAGGGCCTGGAACCGGGGAGCTGTTTTTT; CDR3aa: CASSGAGGPGTGELFF
v_gene: TRBV5-1; j_gene: TRBJ2-6; d_gene: TRBD1; abundance: few; len: 16; CDR3nt: TGCGCCAGCAGCTTAACGACAGGGGTCGGGGCCAACGTCCTGACTTTC; CDR3aa: CASSLTTGVGANVLTF
v_gene: TRBV12-3/TRBV12-4; j_gene: TRBJ1-5; d_gene: -; abundance: many; len: 12; CDR3nt: TGTGCCAGCAGCAGACGCAATCAGCCCCAGCATTTT; CDR3aa: CASSRRNQPQHF
v_gene: TRBV4-1; j_gene: TRBJ2-1; d_gene: TRBD2; abundance: -; len: 16; CDR3nt: TGCGCCAGCAGCCAAGTAGCGGGCCTCCTCTACAATGAGCAGTTCTTC; CDR3aa: CASSQVAGLLYNEQFF
v_gene: TRBV6-2/TRBV6-3; j_gene: TRBJ2-7; d_gene: TRBD2; abundance: many; len: 15; CDR3nt: TGTGCCAGCAGTTACGGACTAGCGGAAACCTACGAGCAGTACTTC; CDR3aa: CASSYGLAETYEQYF
v_gene: TRBV11-2; j_gene: TRBJ1-1; d_gene: -; abundance: many; len: 13; CDR3nt: TGTGCCAGCAGCTCCCGTCAGGGGACTGAAGCTTTCTTT; CDR3aa: CASSSRQGTEAFF
v_gene: TRBV6-5; j_gene: TRBJ2-7; d_gene: -; abundance: -; len: 13; CDR3nt: TGTGCCAGCAGGCGACAGAGCTCCTACGAGCAGTACTTC; CDR3aa: CASRRQSSYEQYF
v_gene: TRBV24-1; j_gene: TRBJ2-2; d_gene: -; abundance: many; len: 17; CDR3nt: TGTGCCACCAGTGATGCCGCAGGGGCTTCGAACACCGGGGAGCTGTTTTTT; CDR3aa: CATSDAAGASNTGELFF
v_gene: TRBV24-1; j_gene: TRBJ1-2; d_gene: TRBD1; abundance: few; len: 13; CDR3nt: TGTGCCACCAGTGGTATGACAGGGAGTGGCTACACCTTC; CDR3aa: CATSGMTGSGYTF
v_gene: TRBV5-1; j_gene: TRBJ1-2; d_gene: -; abundance: few; len: 15; CDR3nt: TGCGCCAGCAGCCAGCCCCAGGGTGAATCCTATGGCTACACCTTC; CDR3aa: CASSQPQGESYGYTF